Listed here is a single T cell receptor (beta chain). The CDR3 has 13 amino acids. The V gene lost 5 bases and the J gene lost 5 bases, with 13 bases spanning the gap. Germline CDR1 is MNHEY and CDR2 is SMNVEV (reference sequence). The sample originates from a study of CD8 T cells in Susac syndrome. Study-wide background: Within the group of sequenced Susac syndrome patients, five or six had active disease and eight or nine were in remission.

CD8+ and CD4+ T cells circulating in blood were sequenced for TCR beta. TEMRA cells were FACS-enriched, unlike CD8+ and CD4+ T cells, which were negatively isolated. Random hexamers were used to reverse transcribe the RNA input (about 0.45 to 1 ug). Amplification of TCR beta CDR3 by immunoSEQ multiplex PCR spanned 54 Vbeta and 13 Jbeta. TCRdb ran MiXCR on the immunoSEQ multiplex PCR reads and lists one entry per CDR3 protein. The sample yields 95,000 to 150,000 distinct CDR3 sequences, just over 95% seen once. Specimen: CD4+ T cells from PBMCs. The chain links TRBV27 to TRBJ2-7; no reliable D call. This receptor was obtained from a human donor with Susac syndrome. The CDR3 DNA sequence: TGTGCCAGCAGTCCGAGGCGAGGCCACGAGCAGTACTTC. This sequence encodes CASSPRRGHEQYF.